This TCR beta chain was identified in a study of T-cell reconstitution after alpha-beta-depleted transplantation in children. V was shortened by 3 bases and J by 2 bases, with 6 bases between the two germline ends. The CDR3 spans 13 residues. The V gene's germline CDR1 is LNHDA and CDR2 SQIVND (reference sequence). Unique molecular identifiers were incorporated during preparation of the TCRbeta library. TCRdb analysed the PCR reads with MiXCR anew, one entry per CDR3 protein. Counted here are 490,000 or so distinct CDR3 sequences, approximately 12% occurring once; the ten biggest clones make up about 5%.

The receptor was derived from a human donor who donated a stem cell graft to a child with combined immunodeficiency. The sample in question was PBMCs from the stem cell graft donor, obtained from the stem cell graft. This chain uses TRBV19 with TRBJ2-3; the D call may be TRBD1 or TRBD2 (5 bases each). CDR3 DNA sequence: TGTGCCAGTAGTATGGGGACCACAGATACGCAGTATTTT. This gives the protein CASSMGTTDTQYF.